The 26 T cell receptor beta chains presented below share a single source sample, sequenced in a study of blood T cell repertoires in COVID-19. Repertoires were generated with immunoSEQ multiplex PCR, while TCRdb's copy carries only in-frame clones and drops some. The table has fewer than 250,000 clones, around 90% seen once. Input material: peripheral blood. Source of these receptors: a man aged 30 to 39 with COVID-19, enrolled during active disease.

The chain joins TRBV15 to TRBJ2-7; D is perhaps TRBD1 (5 bases). The V and J ends lost 0 bases and 4 bases respectively, with 10 bases between them. The CDR3 length is 14 residues. The germline CDR1 and CDR2 sequences are LNHNV and YYDKDF (reference sequence). The CDR3 region is CATSRDRAQYEQYF. The DNA for the CDR3 is TGTGCCACCAGCAGAGACAGGGCCCAGTACGAGCAGTACTTC.

The chain links TRBV27 to TRBJ1-2; D not certain. Trimming took 4 bases from V and 4 from J, leaving 13 bases between them. This CDR3 spans 14 amino acids. Per the germline V gene, CDR1 is MNHEY and CDR2 is SMNVEV (reference sequence). CDR3 in amino acids: CASSSTGSAYGYTF. The CDR3 nucleotides read TGTGCCAGCAGTTCAACCGGGTCGGCCTATGGCTACACCTTC.

The sample holds one count of this clone. Other nucleotide sequences in the sample specify the same CDR3. The V gene is TRBV6-5, the J gene TRBJ1-2, with 9 bases that match TRBD1. From germline, CDR1 is MNHEY and CDR2 SVGAGI. With V trimmed by 3 bases and J by 4 bases, 3 bases remained unmatched. The CDR3 runs 14 residues. In nucleotides, the CDR3 is TGTGCCAGCAGTTATGGGACAGGGAGCTATGGCTACACCTTC. Amino acids: CASSYGTGSYGYTF.

The chain joins TRBV10-1 to TRBJ2-7; 8 bases are shared with TRBD1. Trimming at V came to 0 bases and at J to 5 bases, leaving 12 bases not matched to a gene. CDR3 size: 17 residues. Germline lookup yields CDR1 WNHNN and CDR2 SYGVQD (reference sequence). The CDR3 region is CASSESKVGQGANEQYF. Here the CDR3 DNA reads TGCGCCAGCAGTGAGTCGAAGGTGGGGCAGGGGGCCAACGAGCAGTACTTC.

The chain carries TRBV10-3 and TRBJ2-7; 13 nucleotides align to TRBD2. The CDR3 spans 15 residues. V was clipped by 3 bases and J by 2 bases; unmatched bases: 1. CDR1 and CDR2 from the germline V gene are ENHRY and SYGVKD. The CDR3 region has the DNA TGTGCCATCAGTGAACTAGCGGGGGGGACCTACGAGCAGTACTTC. Translated, it gives CAISELAGGTYEQYF.

This chain joins TRBV7-6 and TRBJ2-1, with TRBD1 identical over 9 bases. Germline lookup yields CDR1 SGHVS and CDR2 FNYEAQ. V shed 5 bases, J shed 9 bases, and the junction held 20 bases outside the gene matches. The CDR3 has 18 amino acids. The CDR3 loop reads CASSPAPPTGTGQGEQFF. Here the CDR3 DNA reads TGTGCCAGCAGCCCCGCACCACCCACCGGGACAGGGCAAGGTGAGCAGTTCTTC.

The rearrangement links TRBV3-1 (or the pseudogene TRBV3-2) to TRBJ1-2; 11 bases are shared with TRBD1. V shed 4 bases and J 6 bases; nucleotides not matched to a gene: 16. Per germline, CDR1 LGHDT and CDR2 YNNKEL (reference sequence). This CDR3 is built from 18 residues. CDR3 region: CASSPIWTGGASFHGYTF. CDR3 DNA sequence: TGTGCCAGCAGCCCTATCTGGACAGGGGGCGCTTCTTTTCATGGCTACACCTTC.

The chain is built from TRBV19 and TRBJ1-1; 7 bases align to TRBD1. Trimming at V came to 4 bases and at J to 9 bases, leaving 20 bases not matched to a gene. The CDR3 runs 17 residues. Germline values: CDR1 LNHDA, CDR2 SQIVND (reference sequence). DNA of the CDR3: TGTGCCAGTAGTACCATACGCCTCGGGACAGCGTTAATTCAAGCTTTCTTT. Residues: CASSTIRLGTALIQAFF. The full variable domain, rest sourced from reference TRBV19 and TRBJ1-1, is DGGITQSPKYLFRKEGQNVTLSCEQNLNHDAMYWYRQDPGQGLRLIYYSQIVNDFQKGDIAEGYSVSREKKESFPLTVTSAQKNPTAFYLCASSTIRLGTALIQAFFGQGTRLTVV.

The J gene is TRBJ1-5, the V gene TRBV3-1 (or the pseudogene TRBV3-2); no clear D. With 1 base removed from V and 8 bases from J, the gap between germline ends came to 18 bases. The CDR3 loop spans 16 amino acids. Germline CDR1 LGHDT, CDR2 YNNKEL (reference sequence). CDR3 residues: CASSQGGWEGYEPQHF. The CDR3 nucleotides are TGTGCCAGCAGCCAAGGGGGATGGGAGGGATACGAGCCCCAGCATTTT.

The chain combines TRBV4-1 with TRBJ2-1; weak D call: TRBD1 (5 bases). The CDR3 has 14 residues. From germline, CDR1 is MGHRA and CDR2 YSYEKL. The ends were cut back, 7 bases at V and 3 bases at J, with 13 bases in the middle. CDR3 DNA sequence: TGCGCCAGCACCAGGGAAGTAGGCTACAATGAGCAGTTCTTC. It codes for CASTREVGYNEQFF.

The J gene is TRBJ1-2, the V gene TRBV9, with 8 bases aligning to TRBD1. The CDR3 runs to 15 residues. The J segment lost 7 bases and the V segment lost 3 bases, leaving 11 bases of the junction unmatched. Germline V gene sequence: CDR1 SGDLS, CDR2 YYNGEE. CDR3 in DNA: TGTGCCAGCAGCGGGTGGACAGGGCGGGAGTCTGGCTACACCTTC. Encoded protein: CASSGWTGRESGYTF.

The V call is TRBV19, the J call TRBJ1-2; D gene ambiguous. The germline gives CDR1 LNHDA, CDR2 SQIVND (reference sequence). This CDR3 is 15 amino acids long. Deletions cut 1 base from V and 5 bases from J, with 14 bases between. The chain's CDR3 is CASSIGVRQDYGYTF. The CDR3 DNA sequence: TGTGCCAGTAGTATAGGGGTTCGGCAGGATTATGGCTACACCTTC.

The CDR3 reads CASSLGQHTEAFF. The CDR3 nucleotides read TGCGCCAGCAGCTTGGGACAGCACACTGAAGCTTTCTTT. The chain couples TRBV5-1 to TRBJ1-1, with D possibly TRBD1 on 5 matching bases. Trimming took 0 bases from V and 3 from J, leaving 6 bases between them. This CDR3 has 13 residues. CDR1 SGHRS and CDR2 YFSETQ come from the germline V gene.

V usage is TRBV5-1 and J usage is TRBJ1-1; TRBD1 matches 7 bases. This CDR3 spans 17 amino acids. Trimming took 1 base from V and 5 from J; bases not matched to a gene: 14. Germline values: CDR1 SGHRS, CDR2 YFSETQ. The CDR3 loop reads CASSLKVSLTGDTEAFF. The DNA for the CDR3 is TGCGCCAGCAGCTTGAAGGTCTCATTAACAGGGGATACTGAAGCTTTCTTT.

The CDR3: CSVGAGGYNEQFF. The CDR3 coding sequence is TGCAGCGTTGGCGCGGGGGGCTACAATGAGCAGTTCTTC. The chain carries TRBV29-1 and TRBJ2-1; 8 bases match TRBD2. The trim removed 4 bases at V and 3 bases at J, leaving 2 bases unmatched. Germline CDR1 SQVTM, CDR2 ANQGSEA. The CDR3 extends over 13 amino acids.

This chain connects TRBV5-1 to TRBJ2-1; perhaps TRBD2 as D (6 bases). Germline V CDR1 and CDR2: SGHRS, YFSETQ. Trimming shortened V by 7 bases and J by 5 bases, and 13 bases separated the two germline ends. There are 13 residues in the CDR3. The CDR3 is CASGEVRNNEQFF. The DNA for the CDR3 is TGCGCCAGCGGGGAGGTCAGAAACAATGAGCAGTTCTTC.

This chain links TRBV10-1 with TRBJ2-3; TRBD2 matches 13 bases. The J segment lost 4 bases and the V segment lost 6 bases, leaving 7 bases of the junction unmatched. The CDR3 is 16 amino acids. Germline lookup yields CDR1 WNHNN and CDR2 SYGVQD (reference sequence). The CDR3 region is CASSSGLAGEADTQYF. DNA for the CDR3: TGCGCCAGCAGCTCAGGACTAGCGGGGGAAGCAGATACGCAGTATTTT.

This sequence joins TRBV19 and TRBJ1-1, with 8 bases fitting TRBD1. The CDR3 consists of 13 residues. With 5 bases clipped from V and 5 bases from J, the junction kept 4 bases outside the gene matches. Per germline, CDR1 LNHDA and CDR2 SQIVND (reference sequence). The CDR3, as DNA: TGTGCCAGTAGTCTCCGGACAGGGACTGAAGCTTTCTTT. Translating gives CASSLRTGTEAFF. Full variable domain (outside the CDR3, taken from reference TRBV19 and TRBJ1-1): DGGITQSPKYLFRKEGQNVTLSCEQNLNHDAMYWYRQDPGQGLRLIYYSQIVNDFQKGDIAEGYSVSREKKESFPLTVTSAQKNPTAFYLCASSLRTGTEAFFGQGTRLTVV.

The CDR3 DNA reads as TGCAGCATACGGACTTACTTTTCTGAAGCTTTCTTT. Residues: CSIRTYFSEAFF. The V and J genes are TRBV29-1 and TRBJ1-1; D uncertain. V lost 8 bases, J lost 6 bases, and 16 bases lay in between. The CDR3 is 12 amino acids. Per the germline V gene, CDR1 is SQVTM and CDR2 is ANQGSEA.

The rearrangement links TRBV4-1 to TRBJ1-2; D is unresolved. CDR3 size: 15 residues. Germline V gene data show CDR1 as MGHRA and CDR2 as YSYEKL. Deletions cut 3 bases from V and 4 bases from J, with 15 bases between. The CDR3 loop reads CASSHPDRTIYGYTF. The CDR3 DNA sequence: TGCGCCAGCAGCCACCCGGACCGGACTATCTATGGCTACACCTTC.

This chain connects TRBV10-3 to TRBJ1-2; weak D call: TRBD1 (6 bases). V was clipped by 5 bases and J by 8 bases, with 18 bases between them. Germline loops: CDR1 ENHRY, CDR2 SYGVKD. The CDR3 length is 14 residues. This CDR3 reads CAISPTTGPQGYTF. DNA for the CDR3: TGTGCCATCAGTCCTACTACAGGGCCCCAAGGCTACACCTTC.

The chain recombines TRBV19 with TRBJ1-1; 11 positions match TRBD1. Germline V gene sequence: CDR1 LNHDA, CDR2 SQIVND (reference sequence). With 6 bases clipped from V and 4 bases from J, the junction kept 4 bases outside the gene matches. The CDR3 length is 14 residues. The CDR3 DNA is TGTGCCAGTAGCCCCGGGACAGGGGGCACTGAAGCTTTCTTT. It specifies CASSPGTGGTEAFF.

CDR3 sequence reads: CASSPEGGVSETQYF. CDR3 DNA: TGTGCCAGCAGCCCCGAAGGGGGAGTTTCGGAGACCCAGTACTTC. The chain joins TRBV7-9 to TRBJ2-5, with D perhaps TRBD1 (6 bases). This CDR3 has 15 residues. Trimming removed 5 bases from V and 5 bases from J, with 18 bases in between. Per germline, CDR1 SEHNR and CDR2 FQNEAQ (reference sequence).

This rearrangement joins TRBV12-3 or TRBV12-4 to TRBJ1-2; TRBD1 might be the D (5 bases). Trimming shortened V by 1 base and J by 8 bases, and 11 bases separated the two germline ends. CDR3 length equals 13 residues. The CDR3 region has the DNA TGTGCCAGCAGTTTAGGTCAGGGATGGGGCTACACCTTC. Translation: CASSLGQGWGYTF.

The V and J genes are TRBV7-9 and TRBJ1-4, with TRBD1 matching 9 bases. The CDR3 consists of 16 residues. The junction had 4 bases not matched to a gene; V was cut back by 2 bases and J by 3 bases. The germline V gene encodes CDR1 SEHNR and CDR2 FQNEAQ (reference sequence). This CDR3 reads CASSLKWTGANEKLFF. The CDR3 DNA reads as TGTGCCAGCAGCTTAAAGTGGACAGGGGCTAATGAAAAACTGTTTTTT.

This clone was seen repeatedly, ten times or more. The DNA for the CDR3 is TGTGCCAGCAGTTTAACCCAGGGCACGTCCCTGAACACCGGGGAGCTGTTTTTT. Protein sequence: CASSLTQGTSLNTGELFF. This chain joins TRBV27 and TRBJ2-2; D may be TRBD1 (5 bases). CDR3 length: 18 residues. Trimming removed 2 bases at V and 1 base at J, with 17 bases between. Germline CDR1 reads MNHEY; CDR2 reads SMNVEV (reference sequence).